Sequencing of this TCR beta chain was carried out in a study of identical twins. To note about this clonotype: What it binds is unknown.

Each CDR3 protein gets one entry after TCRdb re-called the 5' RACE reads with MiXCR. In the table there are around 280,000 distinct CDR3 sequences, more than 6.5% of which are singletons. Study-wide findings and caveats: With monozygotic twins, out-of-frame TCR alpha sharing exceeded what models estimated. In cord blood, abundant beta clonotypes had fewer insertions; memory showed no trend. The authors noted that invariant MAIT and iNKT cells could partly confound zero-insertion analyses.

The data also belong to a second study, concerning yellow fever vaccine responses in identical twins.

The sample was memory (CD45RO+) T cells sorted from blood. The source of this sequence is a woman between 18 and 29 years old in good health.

For the CDR3, the DNA is TGTGCCAGCAGTTTAGCGGGGGGCCATGAGCAGTTCTTC. This sequence encodes CASSLAGGHEQFF. The chain links TRBV12-3 or TRBV12-4 to TRBJ2-1, with D perhaps TRBD1 or TRBD2 (6 bases each). V dropped 0 bases and J dropped 8 bases, with 8 bases sitting between them. This CDR3 region has 13 residues.